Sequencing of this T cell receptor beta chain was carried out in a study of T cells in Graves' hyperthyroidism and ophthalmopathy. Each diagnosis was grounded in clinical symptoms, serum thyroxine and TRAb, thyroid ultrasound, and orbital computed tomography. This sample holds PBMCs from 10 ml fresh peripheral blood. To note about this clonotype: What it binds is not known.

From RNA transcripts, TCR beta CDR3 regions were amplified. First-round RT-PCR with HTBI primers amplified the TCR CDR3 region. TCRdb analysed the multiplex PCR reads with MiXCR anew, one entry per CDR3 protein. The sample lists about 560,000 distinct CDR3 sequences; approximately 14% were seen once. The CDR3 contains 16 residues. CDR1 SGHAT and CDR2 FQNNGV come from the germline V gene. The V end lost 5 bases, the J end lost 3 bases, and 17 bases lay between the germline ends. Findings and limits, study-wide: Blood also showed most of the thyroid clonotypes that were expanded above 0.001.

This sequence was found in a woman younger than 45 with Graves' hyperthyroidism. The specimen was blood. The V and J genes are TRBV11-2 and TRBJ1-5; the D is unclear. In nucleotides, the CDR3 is TGTGCCAGCAGCCAAGATGTTCTAGGGCTCAATCAGCCCCAGCATTTT. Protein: CASSQDVLGLNQPQHF.